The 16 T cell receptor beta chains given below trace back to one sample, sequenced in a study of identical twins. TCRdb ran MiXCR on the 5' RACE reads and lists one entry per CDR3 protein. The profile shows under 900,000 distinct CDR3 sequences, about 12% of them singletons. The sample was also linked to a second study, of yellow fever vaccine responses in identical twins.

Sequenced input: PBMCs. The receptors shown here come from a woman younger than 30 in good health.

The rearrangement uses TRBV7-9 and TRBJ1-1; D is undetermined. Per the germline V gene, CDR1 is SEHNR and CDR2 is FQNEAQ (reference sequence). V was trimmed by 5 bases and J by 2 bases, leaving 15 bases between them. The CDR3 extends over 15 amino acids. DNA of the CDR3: TGTGCCAGCAGCCGATCAGCGATAGAAAACACTGAAGCTTTCTTT. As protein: CASSRSAIENTEAFF.

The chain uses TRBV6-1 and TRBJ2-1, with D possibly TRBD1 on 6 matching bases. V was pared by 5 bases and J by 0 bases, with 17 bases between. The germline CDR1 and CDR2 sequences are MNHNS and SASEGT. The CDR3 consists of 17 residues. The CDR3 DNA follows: TGTGCCAGCAGTCCCCTGGGACACCGGAGCTCCTACAATGAGCAGTTCTTC. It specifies CASSPLGHRSSYNEQFF.

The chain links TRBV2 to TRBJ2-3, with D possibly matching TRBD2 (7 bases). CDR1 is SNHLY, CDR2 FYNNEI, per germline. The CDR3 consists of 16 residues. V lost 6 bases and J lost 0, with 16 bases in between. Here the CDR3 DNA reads TGTGCCAGCAGACCGGGGGGCTTCCCTAGCACAGATACGCAGTATTTT. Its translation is CASRPGGFPSTDTQYF.

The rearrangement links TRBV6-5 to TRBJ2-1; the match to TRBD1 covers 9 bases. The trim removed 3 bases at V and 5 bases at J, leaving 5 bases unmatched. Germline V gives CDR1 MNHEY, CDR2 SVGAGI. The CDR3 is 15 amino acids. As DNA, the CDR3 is TGTGCCAGCAGTTATGGGACAGGGTTTGACAATGAGCAGTTCTTC. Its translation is CASSYGTGFDNEQFF.

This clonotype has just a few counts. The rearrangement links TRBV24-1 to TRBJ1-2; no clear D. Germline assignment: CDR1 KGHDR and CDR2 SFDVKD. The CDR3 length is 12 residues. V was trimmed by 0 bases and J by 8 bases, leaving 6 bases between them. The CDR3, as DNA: TGTGCCACCAGTGATTTGGCGGCGGGCTACACCTTC. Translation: CATSDLAAGYTF.

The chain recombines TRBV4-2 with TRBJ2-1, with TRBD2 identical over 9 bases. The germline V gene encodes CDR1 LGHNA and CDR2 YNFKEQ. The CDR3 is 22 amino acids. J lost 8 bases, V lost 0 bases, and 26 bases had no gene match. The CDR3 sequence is CASSQDRLAWRLAGDGSDEQFF. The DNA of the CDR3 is TGTGCCAGCAGCCAAGATCGATTGGCGTGGCGGTTAGCGGGAGACGGGAGCGATGAGCAGTTCTTC.

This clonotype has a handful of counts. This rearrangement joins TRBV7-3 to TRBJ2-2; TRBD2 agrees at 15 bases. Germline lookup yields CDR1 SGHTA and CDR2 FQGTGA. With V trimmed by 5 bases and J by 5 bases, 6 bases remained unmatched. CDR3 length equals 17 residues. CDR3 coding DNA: TGTGCCAGCAGCCCAAAGGGACTAGCGGGAGGAACCGGGGAGCTGTTTTTT. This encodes CASSPKGLAGGTGELFF. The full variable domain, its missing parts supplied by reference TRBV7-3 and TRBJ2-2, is GAGVSQTPSNKVTEKGKYVELRCDPISGHTALYWYRQSLGQGPEFLIYFQGTGAADDSGLPNDRFFAVRPEGSVSTLKIQRTERGDSAVYLCASSPKGLAGGTGELFFGEGSRLTVL.

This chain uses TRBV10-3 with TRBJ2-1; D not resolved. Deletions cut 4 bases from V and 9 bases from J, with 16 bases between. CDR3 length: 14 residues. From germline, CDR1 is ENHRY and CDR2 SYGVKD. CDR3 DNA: TGTGCCATCAGTGTTGAGTCCTTGGTGTGTGAGCAGTTCTTC. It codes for CAISVESLVCEQFF.

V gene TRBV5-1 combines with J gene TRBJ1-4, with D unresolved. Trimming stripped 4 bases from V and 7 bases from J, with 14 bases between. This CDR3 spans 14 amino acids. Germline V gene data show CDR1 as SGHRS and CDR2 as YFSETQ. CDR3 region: CASSLTPRVEKLFF. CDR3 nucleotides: TGCGCCAGCAGCCTTACCCCGCGAGTTGAAAAACTGTTTTTT.

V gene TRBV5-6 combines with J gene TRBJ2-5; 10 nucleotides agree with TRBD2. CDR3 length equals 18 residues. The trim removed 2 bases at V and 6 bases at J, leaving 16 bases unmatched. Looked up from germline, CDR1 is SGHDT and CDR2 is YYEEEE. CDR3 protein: CASSFNYLAGAGQQTQYF. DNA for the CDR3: TGTGCCAGCAGCTTTAATTATCTAGCGGGAGCTGGGCAACAGACCCAGTACTTC.

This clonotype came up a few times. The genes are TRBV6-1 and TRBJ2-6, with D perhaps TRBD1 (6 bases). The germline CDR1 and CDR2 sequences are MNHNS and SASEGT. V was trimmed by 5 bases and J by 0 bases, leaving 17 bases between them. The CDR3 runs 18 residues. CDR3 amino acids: CASSKIQGLSSGANVLTF. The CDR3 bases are TGTGCCAGCAGTAAGATACAGGGATTAAGCTCTGGGGCCAACGTCCTGACTTTC.

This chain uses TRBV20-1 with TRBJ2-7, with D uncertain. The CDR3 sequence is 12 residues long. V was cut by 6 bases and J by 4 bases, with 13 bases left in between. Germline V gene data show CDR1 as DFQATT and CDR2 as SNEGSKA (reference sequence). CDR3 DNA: TGCAGTGCCACCCCTCCCAGTTACGAGCAGTACGTC. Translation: CSATPPSYEQYV.

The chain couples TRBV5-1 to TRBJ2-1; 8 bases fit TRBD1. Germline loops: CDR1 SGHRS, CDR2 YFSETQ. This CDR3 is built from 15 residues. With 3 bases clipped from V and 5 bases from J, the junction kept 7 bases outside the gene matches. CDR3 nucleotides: TGCGCCAGCAGCTGGACAGGGATCTCTAACAATGAGCAGTTCTTC. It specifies CASSWTGISNNEQFF. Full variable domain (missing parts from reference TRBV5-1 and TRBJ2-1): KAGVTQTPRYLIKTRGQQVTLSCSPISGHRSVSWYQQTPGQGLQFLFEYFSETQRNKGNFPGRFSGRQFSNSRSEMNVSTLELGDSALYLCASSWTGISNNEQFFGPGTRLTVL.

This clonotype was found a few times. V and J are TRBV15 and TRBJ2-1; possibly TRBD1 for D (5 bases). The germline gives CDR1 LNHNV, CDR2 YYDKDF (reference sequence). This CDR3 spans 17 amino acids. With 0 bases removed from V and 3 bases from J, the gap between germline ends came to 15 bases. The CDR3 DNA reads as TGTGCCACCAGCAGAGATCCCGGCAGGGCTGACTACAATGAGCAGTTCTTC. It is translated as CATSRDPGRADYNEQFF.

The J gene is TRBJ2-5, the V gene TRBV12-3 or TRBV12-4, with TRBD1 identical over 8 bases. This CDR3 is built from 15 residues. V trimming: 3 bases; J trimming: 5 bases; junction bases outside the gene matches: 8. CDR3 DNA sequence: TGTGCCAGCAGTTTTGGGGCAGGGGGCCGGGAGACCCAGTACTTC. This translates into CASSFGAGGRETQYF.

This chain's CDR3 is CASSVDWASMGTQYF. CDR3 sequence (DNA): TGTGCCAGCAGCGTAGATTGGGCGTCTATGGGGACCCAGTACTTC. The V call is TRBV9, the J call TRBJ2-5; no clear D. The ends were cut back, 0 bases at V and 7 bases at J, with 16 bases in the middle. Germline loops: CDR1 SGDLS, CDR2 YYNGEE. This CDR3 contains 15 residues.